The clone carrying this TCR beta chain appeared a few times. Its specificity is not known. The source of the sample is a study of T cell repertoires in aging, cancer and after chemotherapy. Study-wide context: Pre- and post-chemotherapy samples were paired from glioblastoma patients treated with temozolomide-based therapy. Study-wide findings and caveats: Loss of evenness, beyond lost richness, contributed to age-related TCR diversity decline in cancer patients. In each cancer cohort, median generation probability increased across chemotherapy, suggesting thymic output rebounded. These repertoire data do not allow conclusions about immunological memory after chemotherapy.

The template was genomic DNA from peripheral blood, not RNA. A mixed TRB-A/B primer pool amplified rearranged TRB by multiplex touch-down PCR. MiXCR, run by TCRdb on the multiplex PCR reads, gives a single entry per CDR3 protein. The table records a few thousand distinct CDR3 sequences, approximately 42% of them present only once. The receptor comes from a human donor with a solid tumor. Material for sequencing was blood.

The CDR3 DNA reads TGTGCCAGCAGCTTGGACAGGGTTTCACCCCTCCACTTT. It translates to CASSLDRVSPLHF. The chain recombines TRBV5-6 with TRBJ1-6; TRBD1 might be the D (6 bases). This CDR3 is 13 amino acids long. The germline V gene has CDR1 SGHDT and CDR2 YYEEEE. V lost 0 bases and J lost 9, with 7 bases in between.